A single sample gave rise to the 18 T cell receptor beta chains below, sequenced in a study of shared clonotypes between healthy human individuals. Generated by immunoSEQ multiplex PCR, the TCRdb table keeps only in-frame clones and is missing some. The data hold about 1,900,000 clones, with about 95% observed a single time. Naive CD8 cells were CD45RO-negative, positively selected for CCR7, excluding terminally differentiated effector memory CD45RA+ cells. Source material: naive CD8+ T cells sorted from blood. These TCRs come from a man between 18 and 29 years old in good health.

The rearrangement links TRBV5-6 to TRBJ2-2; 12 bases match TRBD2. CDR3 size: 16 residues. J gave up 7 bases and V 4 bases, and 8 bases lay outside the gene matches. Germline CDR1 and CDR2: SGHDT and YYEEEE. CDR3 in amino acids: CASSPGLAGYSGELFF. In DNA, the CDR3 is TGTGCCAGCAGCCCAGGACTAGCGGGGTATAGCGGGGAGCTGTTTTTT.

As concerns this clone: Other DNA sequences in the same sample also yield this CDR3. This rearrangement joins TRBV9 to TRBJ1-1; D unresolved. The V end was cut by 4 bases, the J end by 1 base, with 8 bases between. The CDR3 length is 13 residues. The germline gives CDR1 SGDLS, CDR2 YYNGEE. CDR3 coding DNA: TGTGCCAGCAGCCCGGAAGGGAACACTGAAGCTTTCTTT. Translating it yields CASSPEGNTEAFF.

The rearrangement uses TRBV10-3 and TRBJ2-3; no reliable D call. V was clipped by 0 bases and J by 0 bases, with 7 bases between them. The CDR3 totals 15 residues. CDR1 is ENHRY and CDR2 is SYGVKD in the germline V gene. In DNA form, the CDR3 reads TGTGCCATCAGTGAGTCGCACGGCAGCACAGATACGCAGTATTTT. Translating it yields CAISESHGSTDTQYF.

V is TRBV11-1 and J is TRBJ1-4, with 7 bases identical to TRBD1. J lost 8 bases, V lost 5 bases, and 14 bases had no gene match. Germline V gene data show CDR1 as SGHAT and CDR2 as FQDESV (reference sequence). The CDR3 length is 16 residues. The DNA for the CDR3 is TGTGCCAGCAGCCCCAACGCCGGGACAGAAGGCGAAAAACTGTTTTTT. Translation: CASSPNAGTEGEKLFF.

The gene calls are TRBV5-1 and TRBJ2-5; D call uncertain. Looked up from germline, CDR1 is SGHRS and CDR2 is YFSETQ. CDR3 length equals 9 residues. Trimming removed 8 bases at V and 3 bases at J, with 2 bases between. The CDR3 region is CASKETQYF. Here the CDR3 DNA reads TGCGCCAGTAAAGAGACCCAGTACTTC.

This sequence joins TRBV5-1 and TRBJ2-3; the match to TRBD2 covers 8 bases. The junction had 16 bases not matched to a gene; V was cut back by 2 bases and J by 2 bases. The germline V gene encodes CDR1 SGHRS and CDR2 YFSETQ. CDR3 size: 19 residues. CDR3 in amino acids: CASSFYEIRTSLFTDTQYF. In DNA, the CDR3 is TGCGCCAGCAGCTTCTATGAAATAAGGACTAGCCTGTTCACAGATACGCAGTATTTT.

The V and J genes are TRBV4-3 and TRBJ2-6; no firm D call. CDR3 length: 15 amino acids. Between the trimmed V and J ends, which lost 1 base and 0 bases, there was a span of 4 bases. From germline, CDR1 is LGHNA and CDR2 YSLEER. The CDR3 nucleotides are TGCGCCAGCAGCCAAGGGCTCTCTGGGGCCAACGTCCTGACTTTC. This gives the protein CASSQGLSGANVLTF.

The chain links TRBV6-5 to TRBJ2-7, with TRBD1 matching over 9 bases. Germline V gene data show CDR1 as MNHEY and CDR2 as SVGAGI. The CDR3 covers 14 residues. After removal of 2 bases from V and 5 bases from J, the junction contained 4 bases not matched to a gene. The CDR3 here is CASSYLGQGNEQYF. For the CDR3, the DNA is TGTGCCAGCAGTTACCTGGGACAGGGCAACGAGCAGTACTTC.

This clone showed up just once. CDR3 DNA: TGTGCCAGCAGTGAGTTGGTTGGGGAGGGCCTGTCCTACGAGCAGTACTTC. This codes for CASSELVGEGLSYEQYF. The genes are TRBV6-1 and TRBJ2-7; TRBD2 agrees at 7 bases. The CDR3 runs 17 residues. The V gene's germline CDR1 is MNHNS and CDR2 SASEGT. The junction had 12 bases not matched to a gene; V was cut back by 3 bases and J by 1 base.

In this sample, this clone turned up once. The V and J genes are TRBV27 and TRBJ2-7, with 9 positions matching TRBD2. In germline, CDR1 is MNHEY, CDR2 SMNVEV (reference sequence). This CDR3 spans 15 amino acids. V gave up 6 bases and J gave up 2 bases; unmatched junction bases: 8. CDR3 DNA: TGTGCCAGCAGCGCCCGGACTAGCGACCCCTACGAGCAGTACTTC. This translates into CASSARTSDPYEQYF.

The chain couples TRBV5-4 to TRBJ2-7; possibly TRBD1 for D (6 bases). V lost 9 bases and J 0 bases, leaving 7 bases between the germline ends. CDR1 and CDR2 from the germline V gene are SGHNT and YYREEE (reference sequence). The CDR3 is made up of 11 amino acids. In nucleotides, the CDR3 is TGTGCCACACAGGGCTCCTACGAGCAGTACTTC. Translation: CATQGSYEQYF.

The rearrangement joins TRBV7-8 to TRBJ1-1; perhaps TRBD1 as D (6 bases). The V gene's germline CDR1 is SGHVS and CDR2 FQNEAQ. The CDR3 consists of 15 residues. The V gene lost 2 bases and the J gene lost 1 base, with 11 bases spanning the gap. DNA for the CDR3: TGTGCCAGCAGCTTATTCGGGGGCACGAACACTGAAGCTTTCTTT. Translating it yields CASSLFGGTNTEAFF.

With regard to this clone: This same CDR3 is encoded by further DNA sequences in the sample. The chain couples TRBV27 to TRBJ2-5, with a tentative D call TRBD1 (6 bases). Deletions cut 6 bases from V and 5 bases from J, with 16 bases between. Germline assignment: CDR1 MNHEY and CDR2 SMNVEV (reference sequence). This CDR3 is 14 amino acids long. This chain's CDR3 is CASSLLGGGETQYF. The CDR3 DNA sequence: TGTGCCAGCAGCCTTCTAGGGGGTGGCGAGACCCAGTACTTC.

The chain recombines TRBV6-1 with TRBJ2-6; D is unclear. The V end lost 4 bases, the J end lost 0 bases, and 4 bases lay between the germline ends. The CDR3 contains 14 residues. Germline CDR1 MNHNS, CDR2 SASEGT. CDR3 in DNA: TGTGCCAGCAGTGCCTTCTCTGGGGCCAACGTCCTGACTTTC. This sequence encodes CASSAFSGANVLTF.

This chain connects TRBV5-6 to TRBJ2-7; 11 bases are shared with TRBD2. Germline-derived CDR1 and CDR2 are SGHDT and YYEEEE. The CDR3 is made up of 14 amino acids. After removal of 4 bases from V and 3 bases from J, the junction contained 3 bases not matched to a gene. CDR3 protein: CASSMGLAVYEQYF. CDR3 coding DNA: TGTGCCAGCAGCATGGGACTAGCGGTCTACGAGCAGTACTTC.

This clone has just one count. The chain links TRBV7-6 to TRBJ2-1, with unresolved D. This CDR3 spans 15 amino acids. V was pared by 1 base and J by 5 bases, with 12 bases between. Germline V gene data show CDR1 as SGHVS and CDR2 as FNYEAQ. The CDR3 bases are TGTGCCAGCAGCTTAGGCCTCTATGTGAACAATGAGCAGTTCTTC. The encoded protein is CASSLGLYVNNEQFF.

The CDR3 nucleotides read TGTGCCAGCAGCGCAGGGACCTTGAACGAGCAGTACTTC. Encoded protein: CASSAGTLNEQYF. The rearrangement links TRBV9 to TRBJ2-7; the D call may be TRBD1 or TRBD2 (5 bases each). The CDR3 is 13 amino acids. The germline V gene encodes CDR1 SGDLS and CDR2 YYNGEE. V lost 3 bases and J 5 bases, leaving 12 bases between the germline ends.

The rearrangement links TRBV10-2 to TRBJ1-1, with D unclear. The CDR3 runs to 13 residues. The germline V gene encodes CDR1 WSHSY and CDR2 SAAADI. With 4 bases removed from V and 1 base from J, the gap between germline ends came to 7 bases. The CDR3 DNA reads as TGCGCCAGCAGTGGGGAAGGGAACACTGAAGCTTTCTTT. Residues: CASSGEGNTEAFF.